The 9 T cell receptor beta chains in this list originate from one sample, sequenced in a study of blood T cell repertoires in COVID-19. Assay used: immunoSEQ multiplex PCR; TCRdb lists only in-frame clones, some missing. The data hold approximately 100,000 clones, with about 80% observed a single time. Material for sequencing was peripheral blood. The receptors shown here come from a man aged 65-85 years with acute or convalescent COVID-19.

This chain uses TRBV5-6 with TRBJ2-4, with 7 bases identical to TRBD1. Germline CDR1 SGHDT, CDR2 YYEEEE. The CDR3 totals 15 residues. J lost 2 bases, V lost 3 bases, and 5 bases had no gene match. This chain's CDR3 is CASSYDRVTKNIQYF. The DNA for the CDR3 is TGTGCCAGCAGCTACGACAGGGTAACCAAAAACATTCAGTACTTC.

The chain combines TRBV6-2 or TRBV6-3 with TRBJ2-5, with D possibly TRBD2 on 6 matching bases. The CDR3 spans 15 residues. V dropped 2 bases and J dropped 1 base, with 11 bases sitting between them. Germline lookup yields CDR1 MNHEY and CDR2 SVGEGT. The CDR3 is CASSYPRRGQETQYF. The DNA of the CDR3 is TGTGCCAGCAGTTACCCCCGGCGGGGCCAAGAGACCCAGTACTTC.

The chain joins TRBV7-9 to TRBJ1-1; TRBD1 might be the D (5 bases). V lost 2 bases, J lost 3 bases, and 10 bases lay in between. This CDR3 contains 14 residues. Germline V gene lookup returns CDR1 SEHNR and CDR2 FQNEAQ (reference sequence). The CDR3 bases are TGTGCCAGCAGCTTAATGCAGGGTGACACTGAAGCTTTCTTT. As protein: CASSLMQGDTEAFF.

J is TRBJ2-5 and V is TRBV7-9; 12 positions match TRBD2. The CDR3 contains 16 residues. Germline V gives CDR1 SEHNR, CDR2 FQNEAQ (reference sequence). Germline trimming cut 4 bases from V and 5 bases from J; bases unmatched to any gene: 8. The CDR3 spells CASSSTGLAGLETQYF. As DNA, the CDR3 is TGTGCCAGCAGCTCCACCGGACTAGCGGGACTGGAGACCCAGTACTTC.

The J gene is TRBJ2-1, the V gene TRBV5-6, with 7 positions matching TRBD2. With V trimmed by 3 bases and J by 5 bases, 2 bases remained unmatched. Per germline, CDR1 SGHDT and CDR2 YYEEEE. The CDR3 covers 13 residues. DNA of the CDR3: TGTGCCAGCAGCTCGGGACTAAACAATGAGCAGTTCTTC. Residues: CASSSGLNNEQFF.

This clone was recorded a few times. This chain links TRBV5-4 with TRBJ2-7; 11 positions match TRBD2. Germline trimming cut 4 bases from V and 4 bases from J; bases unmatched to any gene: 10. The CDR3 covers 16 residues. Germline V gene sequence: CDR1 SGHNT, CDR2 YYREEE (reference sequence). The CDR3 sequence is CASSTRGLAGRYEQYF. CDR3 DNA: TGTGCCAGCAGCACACGCGGACTAGCGGGCCGATACGAGCAGTACTTC.

This clone was detected only a few times. The rearrangement uses TRBV2 and TRBJ1-5; a weak D match, TRBD1 (5 bases). Trimming shortened V by 7 bases and J by 3 bases, and 13 bases separated the two germline ends. Germline V gene data show CDR1 as SNHLY and CDR2 as FYNNEI. CDR3 length equals 14 residues. The CDR3 sequence: CASTRGVNNQPQHF. In nucleotides, the CDR3 is TGTGCCAGCACCCGGGGGGTTAACAATCAGCCCCAGCATTTT.

The J gene is TRBJ2-7, the V gene TRBV20-1; D possibly corresponds to TRBD2 (5 bases). The CDR3 totals 13 residues. Trimming took off 3 bases at V and 2 bases at J, with 11 bases between the two ends. Germline V gene lookup returns CDR1 DFQATT and CDR2 SNEGSKA (reference sequence). CDR3 sequence reads: CSASGGAAYEQYF. The CDR3 nucleotides are TGCAGTGCTAGTGGAGGAGCTGCCTACGAGCAGTACTTC.

The V call is TRBV30, the J call TRBJ2-5; TRBD2 agrees at 14 bases. CDR1 GTSNPN and CDR2 SVGIG come from the germline V gene (reference sequence). J was trimmed by 7 bases and V by 4 bases; bases with no gene match: 11. CDR3 length: 16 amino acids. The CDR3 sequence: CAWTNRGLAGGGTQYF. The CDR3 nucleotides are TGTGCCTGGACAAACCGAGGACTAGCGGGGGGCGGGACCCAGTACTTC.